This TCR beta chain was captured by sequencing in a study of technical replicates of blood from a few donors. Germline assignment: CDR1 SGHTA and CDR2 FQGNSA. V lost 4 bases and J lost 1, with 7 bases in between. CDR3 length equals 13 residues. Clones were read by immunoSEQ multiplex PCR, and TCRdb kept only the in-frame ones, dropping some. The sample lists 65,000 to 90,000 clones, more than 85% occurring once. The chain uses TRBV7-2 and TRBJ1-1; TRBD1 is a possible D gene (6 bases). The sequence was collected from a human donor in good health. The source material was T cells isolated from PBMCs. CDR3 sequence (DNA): TGTGCCAGCAGCTGGGGACAGAACACTGAAGCTTTCTTT. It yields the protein CASSWGQNTEAFF.